The 5 T cell receptor beta chains listed next were all sequenced from one sample in a study of identical twins. From the 5' RACE reads, TCRdb called clonotypes with MiXCR, one entry per CDR3 protein. The sample shows 150,000 or so distinct CDR3 sequences, 3% to 4.5% of them seen only once. Source material: memory T cells sorted from blood. Source of these receptors: a man aged 18-30 years in good health.

This clonotype was seen repeatedly, ten times or more. CDR3 residues: CASSLTGQGANTEAFF. CDR3 sequence (DNA): TGTGCCAGCAGCTTAACAGGACAGGGGGCGAACACTGAAGCTTTCTTT. The chain recombines TRBV7-2 with TRBJ1-1; 11 positions agree with TRBD1. The CDR3 is 16 residues long. Losses at the gene ends were 2 bases for V and 1 base for J; bases not matched to a gene: 3. Germline V lookup: CDR1 SGHTA, CDR2 FQGNSA.

The table lists this clonotype with many counts. The chain has TRBV21-1 and TRBJ2-3; the table gives TRBD2 as D, unverified against the DNA. TRBV21-1 is marked as a pseudogene. This CDR3 comprises 18 residues. In DNA, the CDR3 is TGTGCCAGCAGCGCGCTCCCCGTTCTAGCGGGAGAGTCAGATACGCAGTATTTT. Amino acids: CASSALPVLAGESDTQYF.

At least ten counts were recorded for this clonotype. V is TRBV25-1 and J is TRBJ2-1, with 11 nucleotides matching TRBD2. V gave up 6 bases and J gave up 9 bases; unmatched junction bases: 10. CDR3 length: 15 amino acids. CDR1 and CDR2 from the germline V gene are MGHDK and SYGVNS. CDR3 region: CASSRPGLAVGEQFF. CDR3 DNA: TGTGCCAGCAGCCGACCGGGACTAGCGGTTGGTGAGCAGTTCTTC.

This clonotype has a count of ten or more. The CDR3 sequence: CASSLATGGWETQYF. The CDR3 nucleotides are TGTGCCAGCAGCTTGGCCACAGGGGGCTGGGAGACCCAGTACTTC. The J gene is TRBJ2-5, the V gene TRBV5-5; 9 nucleotides match TRBD1. From germline, CDR1 is SGHKS and CDR2 YYEKEE (reference sequence). The CDR3 is 15 amino acids. V lost 0 bases to trimming and J lost 5 bases; unmatched junction nucleotides: 5.

In its sample, this clonotype was seen many times. The V and J genes are TRBV12-3 or TRBV12-4 and TRBJ2-2, with D hard to call. V shed 6 bases and J shed 3 bases, with 11 bases lying between them. The CDR3 is 14 residues long. CDR3 sequence reads: CASSPNLDTGELFF. CDR3 bases: TGTGCCAGCAGCCCGAACTTGGACACCGGGGAGCTGTTTTTT.